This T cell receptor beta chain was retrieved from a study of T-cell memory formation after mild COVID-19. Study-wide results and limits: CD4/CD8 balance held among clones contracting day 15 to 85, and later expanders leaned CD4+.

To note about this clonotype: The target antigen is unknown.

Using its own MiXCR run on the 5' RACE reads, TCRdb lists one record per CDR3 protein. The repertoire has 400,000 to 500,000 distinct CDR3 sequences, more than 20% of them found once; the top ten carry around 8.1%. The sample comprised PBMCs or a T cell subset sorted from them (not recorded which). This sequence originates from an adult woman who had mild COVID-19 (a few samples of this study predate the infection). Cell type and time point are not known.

The CDR3 is CASSAREKGHTDTQYF. The CDR3 nucleotides read TGTGCCAGCAGCGCCCGGGAGAAGGGACACACAGATACGCAGTATTTT. The chain has TRBV7-9 and TRBJ2-3; D is possibly TRBD1 or TRBD2 (6 bases each). This CDR3 is built from 16 residues. CDR1 and CDR2 from the germline V gene are SEHNR and FQNEAQ (reference sequence). Trimming cost V 5 bases and J 2 bases, with 17 bases left between them.